Presented here are 13 T cell receptor beta chains from one specimen sequenced in a study of radiation and T cells in renal cell carcinoma. Time point defined: baseline pretreatment blood. Treatment reported: 15 Gy SBRT to primary tumor, nephrectomy 4 weeks later. Sequencing used immunoSEQ multiplex PCR; TCRdb keeps in-frame clones, though not all of them. Among about 130,000 clones listed, around 83% were seen once. The specimen comprised blood, sampled from a patient whose treatment included radiotherapy and nephrectomy. The receptor set was obtained from an older woman with renal cell carcinoma.

This chain joins TRBV21-1 and TRBJ2-3; the listed D gene, TRBD2, was not tested against the DNA. TRBV21-1 is designated a pseudogene. CDR3 size: 16 residues. CDR3 loop: CASTRDSKASTDTQYF. In nucleotides, the CDR3 is TGTGCCAGCACCAGGGACTCGAAGGCGAGCACAGATACGCAGTATTTT.

This rearrangement joins TRBV28 to TRBJ2-3; maybe TRBD2 (6 bases). V was trimmed by 2 bases and J by 2 bases, leaving 11 bases between them. The CDR3 has 15 amino acids. Germline CDR1 and CDR2: MDHEN and SYDVKM. CDR3 sequence reads: CASSLAGSFTDTQYF. The CDR3 DNA follows: TGTGCCAGCAGTTTAGCGGGGTCCTTCACAGATACGCAGTATTTT.

This clone was seen more than once but under ten times. DNA of the CDR3: TGTGCCAGCACCCGGAACTCCTACGAGCAGTACTTC. As protein: CASTRNSYEQYF. This sequence joins TRBV7-2 and TRBJ2-7, with no clear D. Germline V gene sequence: CDR1 SGHTA, CDR2 FQGNSA. Trimming removed 7 bases at V and 0 bases at J, with 7 bases between. The CDR3 has 12 residues.

This chain joins TRBV10-3 and TRBJ2-7; TRBD1 agrees at 8 bases. Germline assignment: CDR1 ENHRY and CDR2 SYGVKD. This CDR3 is 14 amino acids long. Trimming removed 6 bases from V and 4 bases from J; junction bases left unmatched: 8. The CDR3 region has the DNA TGTGCCATCAGGGACAGGGACGTGGGATACGAGCAGTACTTC. Its protein product is CAIRDRDVGYEQYF.

This clone was seen just once. The rearrangement joins TRBV5-1 to TRBJ2-2; D unresolved. The CDR3 is 16 residues long. Trimming took off 2 bases at V and 3 bases at J, with 14 bases between the two ends. Germline V gene sequence: CDR1 SGHRS, CDR2 YFSETQ. CDR3: CASSLSTVSDTGELFF. CDR3 nucleotide sequence: TGCGCCAGCAGCTTATCAACAGTTTCGGACACCGGGGAGCTGTTTTTT.

V usage is TRBV6-1 and J usage is TRBJ1-5, with D unresolved. This CDR3 spans 14 amino acids. With 7 bases removed from V and 0 bases from J, the gap between germline ends came to 10 bases. Germline loops: CDR1 MNHNS, CDR2 SASEGT. Written as DNA, the CDR3 is TGTGCCAGCATTGTGGGTTATAGCAATCAGCCCCAGCATTTT. Amino acids: CASIVGYSNQPQHF.

This clone was seen once. V is TRBV2 and J is TRBJ2-5; the match to TRBD2 covers 9 bases. The V and J ends lost 6 bases and 2 bases, in that order; junction bases with no gene match: 13. Germline V gene sequence: CDR1 SNHLY, CDR2 FYNNEI. This CDR3 has 17 amino acids. The CDR3 region has the DNA TGTGCCAGCAGCGCTCATACTAGCGGGCCTACTCAAGAGACCCAGTACTTC. Translated, it gives CASSAHTSGPTQETQYF.

The chain is built from TRBV6-5 and TRBJ2-4; the D gene is possibly TRBD1 (6 bases). Trimming shortened V by 7 bases and J by 7 bases, and 17 bases separated the two germline ends. CDR1 is MNHEY and CDR2 is SVGAGI in the germline V gene. This CDR3 region has 14 residues. For the CDR3, the DNA is TGTGCCAGCACTCCAACAGGGTTAGCGAACATTCAGTACTTC. It translates to CASTPTGLANIQYF.

This sequence joins TRBV19 and TRBJ1-2; D is possibly TRBD1 (6 bases). The CDR3 is 16 amino acids. Trimming cost V 4 bases and J 2 bases, with 17 bases left between them. The germline CDR1 and CDR2 sequences are LNHDA and SQIVND (reference sequence). This CDR3 is CASSTLQQGRNYGYTF. The CDR3 DNA sequence: TGTGCCAGTAGTACCCTACAACAGGGAAGAAACTATGGCTACACCTTC.

The chain is built from TRBV9 and TRBJ2-1; maybe TRBD2 (5 bases). Germline V gives CDR1 SGDLS, CDR2 YYNGEE. The CDR3 runs to 15 residues. V lost 4 bases to trimming and J lost 2 bases, with 13 bases between them. This CDR3 is CASSSDSKTYNEQFF. DNA of the CDR3: TGTGCCAGCAGCTCGGACTCGAAAACCTACAATGAGCAGTTCTTC.

The J gene is TRBJ2-7, the V gene TRBV7-9, with 10 bases that match TRBD1. There are 19 residues in the CDR3. The V and J ends lost 5 bases and 5 bases, in that order; junction bases with no gene match: 21. Germline V gives CDR1 SEHNR, CDR2 FQNEAQ (reference sequence). In DNA, the CDR3 is TGTGCCAGCAGCCCCCCATTGTGGGGACGGGACAGGGGTAAGGACGAGCAGTACTTC. Amino acids: CASSPPLWGRDRGKDEQYF.

This chain connects TRBV28 to TRBJ2-7, with TRBD1 matching over 7 bases. V was clipped by 6 bases and J by 2 bases; unmatched bases: 7. Germline V gene lookup returns CDR1 MDHEN and CDR2 SYDVKM. The CDR3 sequence is 14 residues long. The CDR3 coding sequence is TGTGCCAGCAGCTCGGGACAGCCTACCTACGAGCAGTACTTC. Its protein is CASSSGQPTYEQYF.

This chain joins TRBV5-1 and TRBJ2-5; D remains unclear. CDR1 is SGHRS, CDR2 YFSETQ, per germline. The CDR3 runs 13 residues. Trimming left V 0 bases short and J 1 base short, with 4 bases between. This CDR3 reads CASSLDFQETQYF. The CDR3 bases are TGCGCCAGCAGCTTGGATTTCCAAGAGACCCAGTACTTC.